Each of the 11 T cell receptor beta chains below was sequenced from the same sample in a study of OX40 agonist ivuxolimab in advanced cancers. The repertoire was sequenced with immunoSEQ multiplex PCR; TCRdb's copy has only in-frame clones and lacks some. The sample has approximately 60,000 clones; around 82% are singletons. Sample: CD4+ or CD8+ T cells sorted from blood, taken in a trial of the OX40 agonist ivuxolimab. The receptors derive from an adult with an advanced solid tumor such as melanoma, head and neck, liver or kidney cancer.

This chain connects TRBV2 to TRBJ2-3; D possibly corresponds to TRBD2 (6 bases). The germline gives CDR1 SNHLY, CDR2 FYNNEI. The CDR3 runs to 17 residues. The germline V and J ends were trimmed by 4 bases and 6 bases, with 23 bases remaining between them. For the CDR3, the DNA is TGTGCCAGCAGTGTGCGGGACCTACTAGATAGACATGATACGCAGTATTTT. Translating it yields CASSVRDLLDRHDTQYF. The full variable domain, completed using reference TRBV2 and TRBJ2-3, is EPEVTQTPSHQVTQMGQEVILRCVPISNHLYFYWYRQILGQKVEFLVSFYNNEISEKSEIFDDQFSVERPDGSNFTLKIRSTKLEDSAMYFCASSVRDLLDRHDTQYFGPGTRLTVL.

The chain combines TRBV4-1 with TRBJ1-1; D gene ambiguous. The CDR3 runs 13 residues. V lost 4 bases and J lost 3, with 9 bases in between. Germline V lookup: CDR1 MGHRA, CDR2 YSYEKL. The CDR3 reads CASSPRLDTEAFF. CDR3 bases: TGCGCCAGCAGCCCCAGGCTAGACACTGAAGCTTTCTTT.

The rearrangement uses TRBV7-2 and TRBJ2-2; 7 bases are shared with TRBD1. CDR3 length equals 14 residues. The germline gives CDR1 SGHTA, CDR2 FQGNSA. J lost 1 base, V lost 8 bases, and 4 bases had no gene match. Written as DNA, the CDR3 is TGTGCCAGCGGGGGACAGATGAACACCGGGGAGCTGTTTTTT. It encodes CASGGQMNTGELFF.

The rearrangement uses TRBV4-1 and TRBJ2-7; a weak D match, TRBD1 (6 bases). Germline V lookup: CDR1 MGHRA, CDR2 YSYEKL. V lost 1 base to trimming and J lost 3 bases, with 10 bases between them. This CDR3 comprises 14 residues. This CDR3 reads CASSQGQAIYEQYF. CDR3 DNA: TGCGCCAGCAGCCAAGGACAGGCCATCTACGAGCAGTACTTC.

The J gene is TRBJ2-2, the V gene TRBV5-1; possible D gene TRBD1, 5 bases. This CDR3 comprises 16 residues. V lost 3 bases, J lost 0 bases, and 12 bases lay in between. Germline V gene data show CDR1 as SGHRS and CDR2 as YFSETQ. CDR3 residues: CASSSRTNSNTGELFF. DNA for the CDR3: TGCGCCAGCAGCTCCCGGACAAATTCGAACACCGGGGAGCTGTTTTTT.

The chain is built from TRBV9 and TRBJ1-3; 9 bases line up with TRBD1. The germline gives CDR1 SGDLS, CDR2 YYNGEE. The CDR3 has 17 amino acids. The V and J ends lost 3 bases and 0 bases, in that order; junction bases with no gene match: 7. CDR3 region: CASSETGTGFSGNTIYF. In nucleotides, the CDR3 is TGTGCCAGCAGCGAGACCGGGACAGGGTTCTCTGGAAACACCATATATTTT.

The CDR3 loop reads CASSSSRKGLVRNTEAFF. DNA of the CDR3: TGTGCCAGCAGCTCGAGCCGGAAGGGATTGGTTCGAAACACTGAAGCTTTCTTT. J is TRBJ1-1 and V is TRBV7-8; the D is unclear. V lost 4 bases and J lost 2, with 23 bases in between. Germline V CDR1 and CDR2: SGHVS, FQNEAQ. This CDR3 is built from 18 residues.

This chain connects TRBV7-2 to TRBJ2-4; D possibly corresponds to TRBD2 (6 bases). Germline V gives CDR1 SGHTA, CDR2 FQGNSA. The CDR3 totals 14 residues. The V and J ends lost 5 bases and 6 bases respectively, with 14 bases between them. The CDR3 sequence: CASSPTGVGNIQYF. As DNA, the CDR3 is TGTGCCAGCAGCCCTACGGGGGTAGGAAACATTCAGTACTTC.

The chain joins TRBV6-6 to TRBJ2-7, with TRBD1 as a possible D gene (6 bases). This CDR3 comprises 13 residues. Germline V gene lookup returns CDR1 MNHNY and CDR2 SVGAGI (reference sequence). Trimming stripped 5 bases from V and 3 bases from J, with 11 bases between. The CDR3 nucleotides are TGTGCCAGCAGTGTCAGGGGAGACTACGAGCAGTACTTC. This translates into CASSVRGDYEQYF.

This chain connects TRBV19 to TRBJ2-5, with 11 bases that match TRBD2. Germline CDR1 reads LNHDA; CDR2 reads SQIVND (reference sequence). V was clipped by 4 bases and J by 0 bases; unmatched bases: 1. This CDR3 is 15 amino acids long. The CDR3 DNA reads TGTGCCAGTAGTAAGACTAGCGGGGACCAAGAGACCCAGTACTTC. This encodes CASSKTSGDQETQYF.

The rearrangement links TRBV30 to TRBJ2-3, with no clear D. The CDR3 sequence is 13 residues long. V was trimmed by 3 bases and J by 1 base, leaving 8 bases between them. CDR1 is GTSNPN, CDR2 SVGIG, per germline (reference sequence). The CDR3 protein is CAWRSDRTDTQYF. The DNA for the CDR3 is TGTGCCTGGAGGTCGGATCGCACAGATACGCAGTATTTT. The full variable domain, in which reference TRBV30 and TRBJ2-3 provide the parts outside the CDR3, is SQTIHQWPATLVQPVGSPLSLECTVEGTSNPNLYWYRQAAGRGLQLLFYSVGIGQISSEVPQNLSASRPQDRQFILSSKKLLLSDSGFYLCAWRSDRTDTQYFGPGTRLTVL.